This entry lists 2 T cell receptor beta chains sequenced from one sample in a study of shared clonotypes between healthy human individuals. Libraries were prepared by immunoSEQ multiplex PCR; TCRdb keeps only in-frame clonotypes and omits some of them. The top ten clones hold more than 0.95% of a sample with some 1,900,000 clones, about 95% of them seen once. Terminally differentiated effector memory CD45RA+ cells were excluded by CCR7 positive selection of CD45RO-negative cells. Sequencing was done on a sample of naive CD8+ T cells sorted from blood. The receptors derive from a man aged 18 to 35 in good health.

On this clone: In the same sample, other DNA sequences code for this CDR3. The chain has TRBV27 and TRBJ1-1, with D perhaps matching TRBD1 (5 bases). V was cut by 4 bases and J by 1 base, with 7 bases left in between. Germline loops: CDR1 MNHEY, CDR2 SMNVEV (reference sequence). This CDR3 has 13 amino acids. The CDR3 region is CASSSTGNTEAFF. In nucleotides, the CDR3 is TGTGCCAGCAGTTCTACAGGGAACACTGAAGCTTTCTTT.

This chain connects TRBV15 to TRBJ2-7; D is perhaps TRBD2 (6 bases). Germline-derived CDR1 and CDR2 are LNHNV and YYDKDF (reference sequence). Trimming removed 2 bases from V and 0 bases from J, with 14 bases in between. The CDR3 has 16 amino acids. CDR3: CATSRHIAESSYEQYF. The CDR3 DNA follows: TGTGCCACCAGCAGACATATAGCGGAAAGCTCCTACGAGCAGTACTTC.